What follows are 13 T cell receptor beta chains derived from one specimen sequenced in a study of cytomegalovirus exposure and HLA in healthy donors. Amplification used 60 Vbeta primers and 13 Jbeta primers. Libraries were prepared by immunoSEQ multiplex PCR; TCRdb keeps only in-frame clonotypes and omits some of them. The sample comprises roughly 150,000 clones, roughly 10% of which are singletons, and roughly 2% rests with the top ten. Sequences were obtained from PBMCs. Receptor source: a man in his fifties or sixties in good health and CMV-seronegative.

This clone was counted a single time. In DNA, the CDR3 is TGTGCCAGCAGCGAGGGGGGGGAGACCCAGTACTTC. Translating it yields CASSEGGETQYF. The chain is built from TRBV9 and TRBJ2-5; a weak D match, TRBD2 (7 bases). CDR1 and CDR2 from the germline V gene are SGDLS and YYNGEE. The CDR3 is made up of 12 amino acids. Trimming left V 3 bases short and J 5 bases short, with 8 bases between.

This clone was detected only a few times. The CDR3, as DNA: TGTGCCAGCAGCGACAAGACTAGCGGGGTAGAGACCCAGTACTTC. Translating it yields CASSDKTSGVETQYF. The chain carries TRBV6-6 and TRBJ2-5; TRBD2 matches 11 bases. Germline loops: CDR1 MNHNY, CDR2 SVGAGI (reference sequence). V dropped 6 bases and J dropped 4; count of bases not matched to a gene: 7. The CDR3 is 15 amino acids.

The chain uses TRBV6-5 and TRBJ1-2, with 7 bases that match TRBD1. CDR1 and CDR2 (germline): MNHEY, SVGAGI. J gave up 1 base and V 5 bases, and 7 bases lay outside the gene matches. There are 15 residues in the CDR3. Here the CDR3 reads CASSRPGQSNYGYTF. CDR3 nucleotide sequence: TGTGCCAGCAGTCGGCCGGGACAGAGTAACTATGGCTACACCTTC.

V usage is TRBV19 and J usage is TRBJ2-3, with no clear D. Germline CDR1 is LNHDA and CDR2 is SQIVND (reference sequence). The CDR3 has 15 residues. The V and J ends lost 0 bases and 2 bases respectively, with 9 bases between them. CDR3 residues: CASSIEARITDTQYF. CDR3 bases: TGTGCCAGTAGTATAGAGGCCAGGATCACAGATACGCAGTATTTT.

This chain uses TRBV5-1 with TRBJ2-3; possible D gene TRBD1, 5 bases. The V end lost 0 bases, the J end lost 3 bases, and 11 bases lay between the germline ends. The CDR3 sequence is 15 residues long. CDR1 SGHRS and CDR2 YFSETQ come from the germline V gene. The CDR3 nucleotides are TGCGCCAGCAGCTTGGTGGCAGGGCGGACAGATACGCAGTATTTT. Translation: CASSLVAGRTDTQYF.

Only a few counts were recorded for this clone. The V gene is TRBV4-1, the J gene TRBJ1-1; the D is unclear. This CDR3 is built from 13 residues. V lost 2 bases to trimming and J lost 3 bases, with 7 bases between them. CDR1 and CDR2 (germline): MGHRA, YSYEKL. The CDR3, as DNA: TGCGCCAGCAGCCAAATTGGCTACACTGAAGCTTTCTTT. This translates into CASSQIGYTEAFF.

This rearrangement joins TRBV20-1 to TRBJ2-5; the D gene is possibly TRBD2 (6 bases). V was pared by 5 bases and J by 13 bases, with 14 bases between. The CDR3 consists of 10 residues. CDR1 DFQATT and CDR2 SNEGSKA come from the germline V gene (reference sequence). The CDR3 spells CSAGGSGRYF. The CDR3 DNA sequence: TGCAGTGCTGGGGGGTCGGGTCGGTACTTC.

The V and J genes are TRBV28 and TRBJ2-1; perhaps TRBD1 as D (7 bases). V was cut by 6 bases and J by 5 bases, with 20 bases left in between. Per the germline V gene, CDR1 is MDHEN and CDR2 is SYDVKM. The CDR3 is 16 residues long. CDR3 residues: CASRPSLGGGNNEQFF. In DNA form, the CDR3 reads TGTGCCAGCAGGCCGTCCTTAGGAGGGGGCAACAATGAGCAGTTCTTC. Combining the CDR3 with reference TRBV28 and TRBJ2-1 gives the whole variable domain DVKVTQSSRYLVKRTGEKVFLECVQDMDHENMFWYRQDPGLGLRLIYFSYDVKMKEKGDIPEGYSVSREKKERFSLILESASTNQTSMYLCASRPSLGGGNNEQFFGPGTRLTVL.

The J gene is TRBJ1-1, the V gene TRBV5-1, with a possible D match to TRBD1 (6 bases). The CDR3 spans 16 residues. The V end was cut by 0 bases, the J end by 0 bases, with 12 bases between. The germline V gene encodes CDR1 SGHRS and CDR2 YFSETQ. For the CDR3, the DNA is TGCGCCAGCAGCTTGGCGCCAGGGGACGTGAACACTGAAGCTTTCTTT. Translation: CASSLAPGDVNTEAFF.

This clone was seen a few times. The chain uses TRBV19 and TRBJ1-5; D remains ambiguous. CDR1 LNHDA and CDR2 SQIVND come from the germline V gene (reference sequence). The V end lost 6 bases, the J end lost 2 bases, and 17 bases lay between the germline ends. The CDR3 length is 16 residues. For the CDR3, the DNA is TGTGCCAGTAGCCCGATTTCTGGTTCAGGCAATCAGCCCCAGCATTTT. Translation gives CASSPISGSGNQPQHF.

Regarding this clone: A read error may account for a junction end that differs from germline. The chain combines TRBV7-7 with TRBJ2-2, with D possibly matching TRBD1 (6 bases). The CDR3 length is 14 residues. CDR1 is SSHAT, CDR2 FNYEAQ, per germline (reference sequence). The CDR3 DNA reads TGTGCTAGCAGCTCGGACAGGAACACCGGGGAGCTGTTTTTT. It codes for CASSSDRNTGELFF.

The V call is TRBV9, the J call TRBJ2-2; a possible D gene is TRBD2 (5 bases). The CDR3 totals 17 residues. Per the germline V gene, CDR1 is SGDLS and CDR2 is YYNGEE. Trimming took 1 base from V and 4 from J, leaving 17 bases between them. Written as DNA, the CDR3 is TGTGCCAGCAGCGTATCTCTTTCTTGGACTGGCACCGGGGAGCTGTTTTTT. It is translated as CASSVSLSWTGTGELFF.

As for this clone: An end of the junction does not agree with germline; a read error may underlie this. The rearrangement joins TRBV9 to TRBJ1-1; D ambiguous. Germline assignment: CDR1 SGDLS and CDR2 YYNGEE. The CDR3 totals 13 residues. The CDR3 region is CASSVAVQDEAFF. In DNA form, the CDR3 reads TGTGCCAGTAGCGTAGCCGTCCAGGATGAAGCTTTCTTT.